This T cell receptor beta chain was retrieved from a study of T cells after yellow fever vaccination. About the research overall: Researchers used SMART-Seq v4 Ultra Low Input to prepare fractions that had low cell numbers.

Study outcomes and limitations: The appearance of a small share of clonotypes in both CD4 and CD8 compartments was observed. Subsequent to the booster, the majority of primary-vaccination clones reappeared (about 97% CD4, 80% to 90% CD8).

With 5 bases removed from V and 6 bases from J, the gap between germline ends came to 14 bases. This CDR3 has 13 amino acids. The V gene's germline CDR1 is WSHSY and CDR2 SAAADI. Template-switching 5'RACE yielded the TCR cDNA; a universal primer site and UMIs were added in the process. TCRdb re-derived calls from the 5' RACE reads in MiXCR, one entry per CDR3 protein. The profile shows hundreds of thousands of distinct CDR3 sequences, 13% of them singletons. This clonotype was seen a few times. Antigen specificity is unknown. This sequence joins TRBV10-2 and TRBJ2-7; no clear D. The origin of this receptor is a man aged 25 to 40 who received the YFV17D yellow fever vaccine. This sample comprised PBMCs, obtained on the day of the yellow fever booster vaccination. This CDR3 is CASSPPSDGEQYF. As DNA, the CDR3 is TGCGCCAGCAGTCCACCCAGCGATGGCGAGCAGTACTTC.